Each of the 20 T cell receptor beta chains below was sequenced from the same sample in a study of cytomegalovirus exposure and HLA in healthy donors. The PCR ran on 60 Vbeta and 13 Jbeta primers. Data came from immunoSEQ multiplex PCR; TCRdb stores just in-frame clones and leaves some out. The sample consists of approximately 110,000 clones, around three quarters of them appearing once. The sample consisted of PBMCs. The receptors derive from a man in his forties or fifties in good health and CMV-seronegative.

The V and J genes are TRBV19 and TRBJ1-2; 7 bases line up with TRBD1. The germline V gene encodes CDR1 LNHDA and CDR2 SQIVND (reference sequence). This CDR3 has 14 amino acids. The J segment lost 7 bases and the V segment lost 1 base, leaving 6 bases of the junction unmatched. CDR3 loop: CASSIAMTGIGYTF. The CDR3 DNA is TGTGCCAGTAGTATAGCCATGACAGGGATTGGCTACACCTTC.

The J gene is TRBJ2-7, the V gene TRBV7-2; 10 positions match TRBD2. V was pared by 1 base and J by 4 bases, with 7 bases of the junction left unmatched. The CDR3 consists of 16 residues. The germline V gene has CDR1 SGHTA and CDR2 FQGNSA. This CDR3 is CASSLVSSGGIYEQYF. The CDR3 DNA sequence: TGTGCCAGCAGCTTAGTTTCTAGCGGGGGAATATACGAGCAGTACTTC. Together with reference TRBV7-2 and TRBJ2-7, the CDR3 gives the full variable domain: GAGVSQSPSNKVTEKGKDVELRCDPISGHTALYWYRQSLGQGLEFLIYFQGNSAPDKSGLPSDRFSAERTGGSVSTLTIQRTQQEDSAVYLCASSLVSSGGIYEQYFGPGTRLTVT.

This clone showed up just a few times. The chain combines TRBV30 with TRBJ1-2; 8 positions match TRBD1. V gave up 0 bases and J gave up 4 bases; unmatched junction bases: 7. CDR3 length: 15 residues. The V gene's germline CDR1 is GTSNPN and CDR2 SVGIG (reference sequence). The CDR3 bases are TGTGCCTGGAGTGTGGGGGGACAGGTACCCTATGGCTACACCTTC. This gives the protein CAWSVGGQVPYGYTF. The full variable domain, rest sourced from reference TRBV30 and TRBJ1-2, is SQTIHQWPATLVQPVGSPLSLECTVEGTSNPNLYWYRQAAGRGLQLLFYSVGIGQISSEVPQNLSASRPQDRQFILSSKKLLLSDSGFYLCAWSVGGQVPYGYTFGSGTRLTVV.

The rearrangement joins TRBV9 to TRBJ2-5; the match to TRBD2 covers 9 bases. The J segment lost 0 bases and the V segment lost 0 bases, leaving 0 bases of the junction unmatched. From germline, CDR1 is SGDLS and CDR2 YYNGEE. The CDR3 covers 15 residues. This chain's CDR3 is CASSVGGRDQETQYF. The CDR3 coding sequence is TGTGCCAGCAGCGTAGGCGGGAGGGACCAAGAGACCCAGTACTTC.

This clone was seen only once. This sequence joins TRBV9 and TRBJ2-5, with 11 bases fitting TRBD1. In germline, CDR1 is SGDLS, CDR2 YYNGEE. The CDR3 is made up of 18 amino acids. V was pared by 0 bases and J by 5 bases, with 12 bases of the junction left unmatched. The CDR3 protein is CASSVALIPGQGGETQYF. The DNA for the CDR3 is TGTGCCAGCAGCGTAGCCCTGATTCCGGGACAGGGGGGGGAGACCCAGTACTTC. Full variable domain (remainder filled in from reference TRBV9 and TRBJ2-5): DSGVTQTPKHLITATGQRVTLRCSPRSGDLSVYWYQQSLDQGLQFLIQYYNGEERAKGNILERFSAQQFPDLHSELNLSSLELGDSALYFCASSVALIPGQGGETQYFGPGTRLLVL.

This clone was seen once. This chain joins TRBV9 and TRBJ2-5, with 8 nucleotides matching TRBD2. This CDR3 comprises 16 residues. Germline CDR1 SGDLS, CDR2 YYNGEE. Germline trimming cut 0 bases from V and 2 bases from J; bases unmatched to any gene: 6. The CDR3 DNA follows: TGTGCCAGCAGCGTAGGGCCAGCGGGGGTTCAAGAGACCCAGTACTTC. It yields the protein CASSVGPAGVQETQYF.

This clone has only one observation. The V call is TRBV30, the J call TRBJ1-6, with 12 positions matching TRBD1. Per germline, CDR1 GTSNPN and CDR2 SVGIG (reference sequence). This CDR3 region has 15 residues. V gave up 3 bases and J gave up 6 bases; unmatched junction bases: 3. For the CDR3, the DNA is TGTGCCTGGAGGGGACAGGGGGCGGGTAATTCACCCCTCCACTTT. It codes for CAWRGQGAGNSPLHF.

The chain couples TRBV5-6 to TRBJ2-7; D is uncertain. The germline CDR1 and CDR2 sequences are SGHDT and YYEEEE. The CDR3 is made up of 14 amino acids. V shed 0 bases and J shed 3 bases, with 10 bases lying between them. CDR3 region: CASSLGFRLYEQYF. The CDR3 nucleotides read TGTGCCAGCAGCTTGGGGTTCCGACTCTACGAGCAGTACTTC. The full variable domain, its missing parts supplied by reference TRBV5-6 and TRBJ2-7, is DAGVTQSPTHLIKTRGQQVTLRCSPKSGHDTVSWYQQALGQGPQFIFQYYEEEERQRGNFPDRFSGHQFPNYSSELNVNALLLGDSALYLCASSLGFRLYEQYFGPGTRLTVT.

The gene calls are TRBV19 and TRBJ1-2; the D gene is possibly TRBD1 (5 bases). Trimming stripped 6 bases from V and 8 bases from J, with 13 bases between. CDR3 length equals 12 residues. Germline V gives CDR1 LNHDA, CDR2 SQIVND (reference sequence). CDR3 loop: CASSAGQWGYTF. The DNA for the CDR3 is TGTGCCAGTAGCGCAGGACAATGGGGCTACACCTTC. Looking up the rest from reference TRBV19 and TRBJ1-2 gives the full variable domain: DGGITQSPKYLFRKEGQNVTLSCEQNLNHDAMYWYRQDPGQGLRLIYYSQIVNDFQKGDIAEGYSVSREKKESFPLTVTSAQKNPTAFYLCASSAGQWGYTFGSGTRLTVV.

The DNA of the CDR3 is TGTGCCAGCAGTTTGAACGCGGGCAATCAGCCCCAGCATTTT. This codes for CASSLNAGNQPQHF. The rearrangement uses TRBV27 and TRBJ1-5; D is uncertain. V gave up 3 bases and J gave up 2 bases, with 8 bases separating them. Germline V CDR1 and CDR2: MNHEY, SMNVEV (reference sequence). The CDR3 contains 14 residues.

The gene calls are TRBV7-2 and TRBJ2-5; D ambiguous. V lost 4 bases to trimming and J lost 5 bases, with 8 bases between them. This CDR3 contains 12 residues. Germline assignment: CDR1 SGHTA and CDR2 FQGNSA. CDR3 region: CASSSPFETQYF. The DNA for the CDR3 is TGTGCCAGCAGCTCTCCTTTTGAGACCCAGTACTTC.

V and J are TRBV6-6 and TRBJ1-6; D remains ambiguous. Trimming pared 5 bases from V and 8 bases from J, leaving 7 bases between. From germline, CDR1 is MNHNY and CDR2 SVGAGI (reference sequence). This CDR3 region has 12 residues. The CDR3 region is CASSRLDSPLHF. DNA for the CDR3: TGTGCCAGCAGTCGTCTTGATTCACCCCTCCACTTT.

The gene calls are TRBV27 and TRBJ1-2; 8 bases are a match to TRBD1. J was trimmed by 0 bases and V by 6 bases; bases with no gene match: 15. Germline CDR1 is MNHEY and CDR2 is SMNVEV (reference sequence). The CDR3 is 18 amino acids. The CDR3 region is CASSSRPGQEKTNYGYTF. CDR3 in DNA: TGTGCCAGCAGCTCAAGACCGGGACAGGAGAAGACTAACTATGGCTACACCTTC.

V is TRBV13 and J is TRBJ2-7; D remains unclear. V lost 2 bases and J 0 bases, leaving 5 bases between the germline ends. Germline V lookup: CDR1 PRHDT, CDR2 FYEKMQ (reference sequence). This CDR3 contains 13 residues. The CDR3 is CASSLPDSYEQYF. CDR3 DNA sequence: TGTGCCAGCAGCTTACCAGACTCCTACGAGCAGTACTTC.

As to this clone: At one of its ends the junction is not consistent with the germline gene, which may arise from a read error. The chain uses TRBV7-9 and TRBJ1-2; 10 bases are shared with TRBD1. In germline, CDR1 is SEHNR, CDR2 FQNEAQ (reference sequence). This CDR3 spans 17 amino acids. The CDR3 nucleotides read TGTTCCAGCAGCTTATCTAGACAGGGGGCTTACAACTATGGCTACACCTTC. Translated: CSSSLSRQGAYNYGYTF.

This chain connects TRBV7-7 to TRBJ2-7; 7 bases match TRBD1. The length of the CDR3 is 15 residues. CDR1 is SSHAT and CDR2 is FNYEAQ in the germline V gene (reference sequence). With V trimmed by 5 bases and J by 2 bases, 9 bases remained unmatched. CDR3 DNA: TGTGCCAGCAGCCCCCTTGGGACAGCGGCCTACGAGCAGTACTTC. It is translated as CASSPLGTAAYEQYF.

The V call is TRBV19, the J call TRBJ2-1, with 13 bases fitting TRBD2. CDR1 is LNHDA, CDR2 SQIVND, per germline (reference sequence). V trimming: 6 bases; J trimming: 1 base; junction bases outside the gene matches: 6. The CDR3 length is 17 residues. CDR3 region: CASSSTSGGSSYNEQFF. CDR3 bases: TGTGCCAGTAGCTCGACTAGCGGGGGGAGTTCCTACAATGAGCAGTTCTTC.

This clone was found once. This CDR3 is CATAQGALNTIYF. The CDR3 DNA sequence: TGTGCCACCGCCCAGGGGGCATTGAACACCATATATTTT. This chain connects TRBV7-2 to TRBJ1-3; 8 positions match TRBD1. Losses at the gene ends were 10 bases for V and 7 bases for J; bases not matched to a gene: 9. This CDR3 is built from 13 residues. Germline loops: CDR1 SGHTA, CDR2 FQGNSA.

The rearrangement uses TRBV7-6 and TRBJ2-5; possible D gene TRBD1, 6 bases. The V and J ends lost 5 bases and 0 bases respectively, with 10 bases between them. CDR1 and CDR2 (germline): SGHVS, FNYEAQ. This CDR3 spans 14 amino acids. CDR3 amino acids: CASSGRTDQETQYF. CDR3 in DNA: TGTGCCAGCAGCGGGCGGACAGACCAAGAGACCCAGTACTTC.

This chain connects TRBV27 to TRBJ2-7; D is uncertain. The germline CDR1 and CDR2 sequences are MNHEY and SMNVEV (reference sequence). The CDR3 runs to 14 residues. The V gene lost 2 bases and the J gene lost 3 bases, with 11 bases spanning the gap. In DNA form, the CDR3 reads TGTGCCAGCAGTTTAATTACAGTTGGCTACGAGCAGTACTTC. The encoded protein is CASSLITVGYEQYF.